Below are 20 T cell receptor beta chains sequenced from a single sample in a study of control samples from healthy donors and cancer patients. TCRdb keeps only in-frame clones here, not all; method: immunoSEQ multiplex PCR. Of 95,000 to 150,000 clones in the sample, roughly 84% were seen once. The sequencing sample was made of blood. The receptors were gathered from a man aged 35-49 years in good health.

The CDR3 nucleotides read TGTGCCAGCAGCTTAGCAGGGGGCAGCTCCTACGAGCAGTACTTC. This gives the protein CASSLAGGSSYEQYF. This chain connects TRBV7-9 to TRBJ2-7, with 7 bases aligning to TRBD1. With 0 bases clipped from V and 0 bases from J, the junction kept 2 bases outside the gene matches. The germline V gene has CDR1 SEHNR and CDR2 FQNEAQ (reference sequence). This CDR3 is 15 amino acids long.

The V and J genes are TRBV9 and TRBJ1-1; no clear D. The length of the CDR3 is 15 residues. The germline CDR1 and CDR2 sequences are SGDLS and YYNGEE. V lost 0 bases and J lost 2, with 11 bases in between. The CDR3 reads CASSVDYSLNTEAFF. Here the CDR3 DNA reads TGTGCCAGCAGCGTAGATTACAGCCTTAACACTGAAGCTTTCTTT.

The V gene is TRBV2, the J gene TRBJ1-2; 8 nucleotides align to TRBD1. The length of the CDR3 is 14 residues. Germline assignment: CDR1 SNHLY and CDR2 FYNNEI. Trimming took 6 bases from V and 0 from J; bases not matched to a gene: 3. CDR3 in DNA: TGTGCCAGCAGGACAGGGGATTCTAACTATGGCTACACCTTC. It encodes CASRTGDSNYGYTF.

The rearrangement joins TRBV9 to TRBJ1-2, with TRBD1 matching over 12 bases. CDR1 is SGDLS and CDR2 is YYNGEE in the germline V gene. V was pared by 4 bases and J by 5 bases, with 15 bases of the junction left unmatched. The CDR3 runs to 18 residues. CDR3 in DNA: TGTGCCAGCAGCCCCGGGACAGGGGGCGCCCGGGGGTCTTATGGCTACACCTTC. This codes for CASSPGTGGARGSYGYTF.

The chain uses TRBV7-2 and TRBJ2-5; D is unresolved. There are 14 residues in the CDR3. Germline values: CDR1 SGHTA, CDR2 FQGNSA. V lost 0 bases and J lost 2, with 7 bases in between. CDR3 in DNA: TGTGCCAGCAGCTTAGCAGGGTGGCAAGAGACCCAGTACTTC. This sequence encodes CASSLAGWQETQYF. The complete variable domain, with remaining parts taken from reference TRBV7-2 and TRBJ2-5, reads GAGVSQSPSNKVTEKGKDVELRCDPISGHTALYWYRQSLGQGLEFLIYFQGNSAPDKSGLPSDRFSAERTGGSVSTLTIQRTQQEDSAVYLCASSLAGWQETQYFGPGTRLLVL.

The rearrangement links TRBV29-1 to TRBJ1-3; a possible D gene is TRBD1 (6 bases). Germline lookup yields CDR1 SQVTM and CDR2 ANQGSEA. The V and J ends lost 2 bases and 0 bases respectively, with 17 bases between them. This CDR3 is built from 17 residues. The DNA for the CDR3 is TGCAGCGTTGAACGGTTAGGGGGGACCCCCTCTGGAAACACCATATATTTT. It translates to CSVERLGGTPSGNTIYF.

The V and J genes are TRBV4-1 and TRBJ2-3; TRBD2 might be the D (7 bases). The length of the CDR3 is 19 residues. Trimming removed 3 bases at V and 2 bases at J, with 24 bases between. Germline V gene data show CDR1 as MGHRA and CDR2 as YSYEKL. The CDR3 is CASSHEGGQTGGPTDTQYF. CDR3 bases: TGCGCCAGCAGCCACGAGGGGGGGCAGACGGGGGGCCCCACAGATACGCAGTATTTT.

The J gene is TRBJ1-2, the V gene TRBV12-1; TRBD1 is taken as the D call from the table, unchecked against the DNA. TRBV12-1 is a recognized pseudogene. The CDR3 consists of 15 residues. The CDR3 region has the DNA TGTGCCCCCACCGGGGACACCCAGGAGGACTATGGCTACACCTTC. Protein: CAPTGDTQEDYGYTF.

This chain uses TRBV30 with TRBJ2-7; 7 bases map to TRBD1. The length of the CDR3 is 12 residues. Germline V gives CDR1 GTSNPN, CDR2 SVGIG (reference sequence). Unmatched junction bases numbered 4, after V lost 3 bases and J lost 5 bases. CDR3 amino acids: CAWRTGPHEQYF. In DNA form, the CDR3 reads TGTGCCTGGAGGACAGGGCCCCACGAGCAGTACTTC.

This clone came up once. The chain has TRBV21-1 and TRBJ1-4. TRBV21-1 is given as a pseudogene. This CDR3 has 18 amino acids. DNA for the CDR3: TGTGCCAGCAGCAAAGTAAGGGGCTCCCGAGGGCTTAATGAAAAACTGTTTTTT. Translating gives CASSKVRGSRGLNEKLFF.

J is TRBJ1-2 and V is TRBV5-6, with TRBD1 matching over 7 bases. Losses at the gene ends were 4 bases for V and 5 bases for J; bases not matched to a gene: 8. The CDR3 is made up of 14 amino acids. Per germline, CDR1 SGHDT and CDR2 YYEEEE. The DNA of the CDR3 is TGTGCCAGCAGCGGAGGGACAGAGAGTTATGGCTACACCTTC. This encodes CASSGGTESYGYTF. The full variable domain, with the rest looked up from reference TRBV5-6 and TRBJ1-2, is DAGVTQSPTHLIKTRGQQVTLRCSPKSGHDTVSWYQQALGQGPQFIFQYYEEEERQRGNFPDRFSGHQFPNYSSELNVNALLLGDSALYLCASSGGTESYGYTFGSGTRLTVV.

The J gene is TRBJ1-2, the V gene TRBV6-5; D unclear. The CDR3 is 15 amino acids. The germline V gene has CDR1 MNHEY and CDR2 SVGAGI. Trimming took off 3 bases at V and 8 bases at J, with 19 bases between the two ends. The CDR3 region is CASSYEGGRPSGYTF. The CDR3 DNA is TGTGCCAGCAGTTATGAGGGCGGGAGGCCGAGCGGCTACACCTTC.

Here the CDR3 DNA reads TGTGCCAGCAGCCAATACCAGGATGACAATCAGCCCCAGCATTTT. Residues: CASSQYQDDNQPQHF. The chain employs TRBV3-1 (or the pseudogene TRBV3-2) and TRBJ1-5; D unresolved. The V gene lost 2 bases and the J gene lost 3 bases, with 11 bases spanning the gap. Germline CDR1 LGHDT, CDR2 YNNKEL (reference sequence). This CDR3 has 15 amino acids.

The chain's CDR3 is CATSRGAGAGQPQHF. CDR3 DNA sequence: TGTGCCACCAGCAGAGGTGCGGGGGCAGGCCAGCCCCAGCATTTT. This sequence joins TRBV15 and TRBJ1-5; D possibly corresponds to TRBD1 (6 bases). CDR3 length equals 15 residues. CDR1 and CDR2 (germline): LNHNV, YYDKDF (reference sequence). Trimming shortened V by 1 base and J by 7 bases, and 14 bases separated the two germline ends.

This chain connects TRBV27 to TRBJ1-1; no clear D. The V gene lost 2 bases and the J gene lost 7 bases, with 11 bases spanning the gap. The germline V gene has CDR1 MNHEY and CDR2 SMNVEV (reference sequence). The CDR3 is 13 residues long. The CDR3 sequence is CASSLGPGSEAFF. The CDR3 DNA is TGTGCCAGCAGTTTAGGGCCGGGTAGTGAAGCTTTCTTT.

This chain connects TRBV5-1 to TRBJ2-1, with TRBD2 identical over 9 bases. The CDR3 is 16 amino acids. The ends lost 2 bases at V and 2 bases at J; junction bases unmatched: 5. Germline assignment: CDR1 SGHRS and CDR2 YFSETQ. DNA for the CDR3: TGCGCCAGCAGCTTTAGCGGGGGTGCCGCCTACAATGAGCAGTTCTTC. It encodes CASSFSGGAAYNEQFF. Full variable domain (missing parts from reference TRBV5-1 and TRBJ2-1): KAGVTQTPRYLIKTRGQQVTLSCSPISGHRSVSWYQQTPGQGLQFLFEYFSETQRNKGNFPGRFSGRQFSNSRSEMNVSTLELGDSALYLCASSFSGGAAYNEQFFGPGTRLTVL.

The genes are TRBV18 and TRBJ1-5, with D maybe TRBD1 (6 bases). Germline V gives CDR1 KGHSH, CDR2 LQKENI. Trimming took off 6 bases at V and 0 bases at J, with 9 bases between the two ends. The CDR3 spans 14 residues. CDR3: CASSGTSSNQPQHF. CDR3 in DNA: TGTGCCAGCTCTGGGACAAGTAGCAATCAGCCCCAGCATTTT.

This chain joins TRBV5-4 and TRBJ2-7; the match to TRBD1 covers 9 bases. This CDR3 spans 16 amino acids. Looked up from germline, CDR1 is SGHNT and CDR2 is YYREEE (reference sequence). The V gene end was trimmed by 4 bases and the J gene end by 0 bases; junction bases not matched to a gene: 8. For the CDR3, the DNA is TGTGCCAGCAGCGCCGGACAGGGGAGGGGCTCCTACGAGCAGTACTTC. As protein: CASSAGQGRGSYEQYF. Based on the CDR3 plus reference TRBV5-4 and TRBJ2-7, the full variable domain is ETGVTQSPTHLIKTRGQQVTLRCSSQSGHNTVSWYQQALGQGPQFIFQYYREEENGRGNFPPRFSGLQFPNYSSELNVNALELDDSALYLCASSAGQGRGSYEQYFGPGTRLTVT.

This chain links TRBV24-1 with TRBJ2-5; 8 bases are a match to TRBD1. CDR1 is KGHDR and CDR2 is SFDVKD in the germline V gene. The J segment lost 5 bases and the V segment lost 3 bases, leaving 10 bases of the junction unmatched. The CDR3 has 16 amino acids. This CDR3 reads CATSDPSQGGWETQYF. DNA for the CDR3: TGTGCCACCAGTGATCCCTCACAGGGGGGTTGGGAGACCCAGTACTTC.

The V and J genes are TRBV7-3 and TRBJ2-1; D might be TRBD2 (5 bases). CDR3 size: 15 residues. The germline V gene has CDR1 SGHTA and CDR2 FQGTGA. Trimming took off 3 bases at V and 10 bases at J, with 19 bases between the two ends. The CDR3 here is CASSFSSRGMGEQFF. The CDR3 DNA sequence: TGTGCCAGCAGCTTTAGTTCCCGGGGAATGGGGGAGCAGTTCTTC.